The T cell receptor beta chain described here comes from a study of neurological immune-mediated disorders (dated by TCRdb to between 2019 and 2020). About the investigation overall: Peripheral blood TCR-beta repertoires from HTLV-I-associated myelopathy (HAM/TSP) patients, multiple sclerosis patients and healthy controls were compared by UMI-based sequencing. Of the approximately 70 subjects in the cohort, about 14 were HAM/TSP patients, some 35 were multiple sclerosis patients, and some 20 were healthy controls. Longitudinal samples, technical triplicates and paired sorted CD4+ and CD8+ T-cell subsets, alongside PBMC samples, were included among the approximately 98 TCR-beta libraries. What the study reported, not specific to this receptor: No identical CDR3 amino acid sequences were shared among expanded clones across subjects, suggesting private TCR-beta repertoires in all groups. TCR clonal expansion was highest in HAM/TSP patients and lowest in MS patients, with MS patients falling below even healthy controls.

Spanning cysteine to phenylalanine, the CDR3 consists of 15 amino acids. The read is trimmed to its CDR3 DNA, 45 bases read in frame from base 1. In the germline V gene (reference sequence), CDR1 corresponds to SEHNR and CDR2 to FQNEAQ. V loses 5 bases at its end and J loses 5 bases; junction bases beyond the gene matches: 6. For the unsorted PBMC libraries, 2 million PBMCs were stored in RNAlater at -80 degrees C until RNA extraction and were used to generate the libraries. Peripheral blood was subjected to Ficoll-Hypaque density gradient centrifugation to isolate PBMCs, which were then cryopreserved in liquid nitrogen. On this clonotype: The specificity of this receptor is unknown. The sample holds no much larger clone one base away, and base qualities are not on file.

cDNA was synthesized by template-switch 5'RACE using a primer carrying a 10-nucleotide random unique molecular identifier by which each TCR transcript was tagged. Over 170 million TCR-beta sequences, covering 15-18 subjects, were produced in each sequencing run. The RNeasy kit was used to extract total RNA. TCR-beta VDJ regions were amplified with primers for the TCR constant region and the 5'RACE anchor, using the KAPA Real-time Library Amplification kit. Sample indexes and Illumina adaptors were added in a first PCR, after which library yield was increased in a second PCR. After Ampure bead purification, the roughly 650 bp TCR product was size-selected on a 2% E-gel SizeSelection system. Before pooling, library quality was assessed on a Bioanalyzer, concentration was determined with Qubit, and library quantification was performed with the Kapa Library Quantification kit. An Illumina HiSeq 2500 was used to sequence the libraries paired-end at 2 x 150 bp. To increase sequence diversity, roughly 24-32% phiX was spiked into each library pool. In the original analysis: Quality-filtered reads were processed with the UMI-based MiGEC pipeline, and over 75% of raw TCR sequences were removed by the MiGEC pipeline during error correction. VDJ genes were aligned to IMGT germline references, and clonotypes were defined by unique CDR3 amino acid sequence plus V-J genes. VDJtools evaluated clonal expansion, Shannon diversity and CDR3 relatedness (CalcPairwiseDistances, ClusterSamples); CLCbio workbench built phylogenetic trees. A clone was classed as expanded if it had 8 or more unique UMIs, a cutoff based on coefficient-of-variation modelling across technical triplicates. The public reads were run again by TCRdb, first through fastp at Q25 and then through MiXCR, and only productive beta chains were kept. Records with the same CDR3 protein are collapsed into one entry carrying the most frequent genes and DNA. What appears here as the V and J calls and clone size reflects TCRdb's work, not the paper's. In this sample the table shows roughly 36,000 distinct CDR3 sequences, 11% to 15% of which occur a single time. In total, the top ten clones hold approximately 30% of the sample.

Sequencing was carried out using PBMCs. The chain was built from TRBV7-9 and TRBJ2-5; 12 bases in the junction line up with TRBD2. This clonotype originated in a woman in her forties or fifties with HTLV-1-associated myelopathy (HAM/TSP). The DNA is TGTGCCAGCAGCCCTAGCGGGGGGGCCTCGGAGACCCAGTACTTC. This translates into CASSPSGGASETQYF.